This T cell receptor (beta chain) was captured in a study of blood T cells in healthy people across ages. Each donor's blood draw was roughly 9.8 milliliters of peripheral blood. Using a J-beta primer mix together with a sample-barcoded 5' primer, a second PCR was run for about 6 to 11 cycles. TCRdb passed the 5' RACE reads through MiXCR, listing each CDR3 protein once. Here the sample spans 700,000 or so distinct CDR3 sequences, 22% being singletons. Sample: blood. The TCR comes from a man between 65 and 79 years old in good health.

CDR3 loop: CSATHQGDTEAFF. CDR3 DNA: TGCAGTGCTACCCATCAGGGAGACACTGAAGCTTTCTTT. The J gene is TRBJ1-1, the V gene TRBV20-1; a weak D match, TRBD1 (5 bases). The CDR3 loop spans 13 amino acids. Trimming shortened V by 4 bases and J by 3 bases, and 12 bases separated the two germline ends. The germline CDR1 and CDR2 sequences are DFQATT and SNEGSKA (reference sequence).